This TCR beta chain was observed in a study of blood T cell repertoires in COVID-19. Overall study: Samples of COVID-19 (acute and convalescent) were obtained from the United States, Italy and Spain. Sample material is recorded as cDNA or gDNA derived from T cells, B-cell-depleted T cells, or PBMCs.

In the study's own analysis: Amplification with reference gene primers provided the estimates of nucleated cell counts. Profiling relied on immunoSEQ multiplex PCR, and the TCRdb table lists in-frame clones only, not all of them. The DNA gave D and trimming, while V, J and clone size come from that table. The sample holds about 70,000 clones, 80% seen once. The CDR3 has 17 amino acids. V dropped 0 bases and J dropped 4 bases, with 16 bases sitting between them. Germline values: CDR1 LNHDA, CDR2 SQIVND (reference sequence). The rearrangement uses TRBV19 and TRBJ1-5; D is perhaps TRBD1 (6 bases). The sample comprised peripheral blood. This TCR derives from a man aged 70 or older who had recovered from COVID-19. The CDR3 protein is CASSIDVRTVRNQPQHF. The CDR3, as DNA: TGTGCCAGTAGTATAGATGTCCGGACAGTCCGGAATCAGCCCCAGCATTTT.